The rows below give T cell receptor beta chains drawn from one sample of a study of early T cells in non-severe SARS-CoV-2 infection. TCRdb re-analysed the 5' RACE reads in MiXCR, keeping a single row per CDR3 protein. Of tens of thousands of distinct CDR3 sequences in the sample, approximately 13% were seen once. The source material was whole blood. Receptors originate from an adult who was a healthcare worker with PCR-confirmed SARS-CoV-2 infection or an uninfected control (not recorded which). CDR3s include the opening cysteine and the closing phenylalanine or tryptophan. Fields, in order: V gene, CDR3 protein.

>TRBV6-2/TRBV6-3
CASSYSRGYNEQFF
>TRBV6-2/TRBV6-3
CASSYLRQRNIQYF
>TRBV2
CASTGRGLLSGNTIYF
>TRBV25-1
CASSEYRGTSHEQYF
>TRBV11-1
CASSLVASYEQYF
>TRBV2
CASNRASTDTQYF
>TRBV6-5
CASSDPSGVRWGYTF
>TRBV28
CASSFLAGRYGYTF
>TRBV4-3
CASNQAYYQYEQYF
>TRBV5-4
CASSVDMPGTEAFF
>TRBV11-2
CASSLGRSPTGNEQFF
>TRBV18
CASSPTILAGANVLTF
>TRBV7-2
CASSLGRSYEQYF
>TRBV12-3/TRBV12-4
CASSVGKDEQFF
>TRBV5-1
CASSLDLVADTQYF
>TRBV6-1
CASSEVRTLGNEQFF
>TRBV18
CASSPQSSRETQYF
>TRBV6-6
CASSQGQGRLEKLFF
>TRBV12-3/TRBV12-4
CASSRNTGELFF
>TRBV6-2/TRBV6-3
CASRQGPGYTF
>TRBV9
CASSGGTGRCHSNQPQHF
>TRBV13
CVSSEAGLTSYNEQFF
>TRBV9
CASSLREGSYNEQFF
>TRBV7-2
CASSFPGLAGAGEQFF
>TRBV3-1
CASSPGEGGEQFF
>TRBV5-5
CASSSRGGGRSTEAFF
>TRBV10-2
CASSGGKSSNQPQHF
>TRBV20-1
CSAKRPTQGEQFF
>TRBV4-3
CASSQGRVWEEMNIQYF
>TRBV29-1
CSVQTGPYEQYF
>TRBV21-1
CATTGQGFGETQYF
>TRBV7-3
CASRWRNTGELFF
>TRBV28
CASSLLGRGRGTTHEQYF
>TRBV3-1
CASSQVAGIEQYF
>TRBV28
CASSLLSNSPLHF
>TRBV7-9
CASTKRGTGVYEQYF
>TRBV7-6
CASSLLQVETQYF
>TRBV29-1
CSAGTDGANVLTF
>TRBV11-1
CASGDRGRTGELFF
>TRBV5-4
CASRHLAGNEQFF
>TRBV4-3
CASSRKLLAGGGSTDTQYF
>TRBV7-9
CASSLRQMNTEAFF
>TRBV11-2
CASSLDLQGSVGEQFF
>TRBV7-8
CASRLLRTSSSYNEQFF
>TRBV7-9
CASRYRVVTDTQYF
>TRBV19
CASSTGGILQETQYF
>TRBV9
CASSVHRTSTDTQYF
>TRBV7-2
CASSVARGDEQYF
>TRBV30
CAWSQGEAQPQHF
>TRBV6-2/TRBV6-3
CASSYPGGTTGELFF
>TRBV19
CASSILGTGGLETQYF
>TRBV18
CASSPVVVGHNEQFF
>TRBV9
CASSAHRSTGGSNTEAFF
>TRBV7-6
CASSLAGLQETQYF
>TRBV5-1
CASSLAQTNTGELFF
>TRBV6-6
CASSPGQARRGETQYF
>TRBV12-3/TRBV12-4
CASSKGLAGGLREQYF
>TRBV4-3
CASSQAAGDNTGELFF
>TRBV18
CASSPMRDTGELFF